In this sample, the clone carrying this T cell receptor (beta chain) turned up many times. No antigen is known for it. This CDR3 has 16 amino acids. Germline V lookup: CDR1 SNHLY, CDR2 FYNNEI. With 6 bases clipped from V and 2 bases from J, the junction kept 10 bases outside the gene matches. The sample comes from a study of read filtering for tumor transcriptome and immune sequencing. On the study more broadly: By R-ISS, stages I, II and III held about 8, 15 and 7 patients. TCR-mapped reads were about 4 to 11 million with IR-seq versus roughly 75 to 1,400 with RNA-seq. General study results and limits: The CD138-negative fraction was mixed bone marrow immune cells, not pure T cells.

Molecular barcoded adaptors covering alpha/delta and beta/gamma chains were used on roughly 400 ng RNA. TCRdb re-called the reads through MiXCR, storing one row per CDR3 protein. Among 120,000 or so distinct CDR3 sequences listed, approximately 12% were seen once. Sampling of bone marrow took place during active disease in every patient. Sample: a population of CD138-negative cells sorted from bone marrow. The chain has TRBV2 and TRBJ2-1; TRBD1 matches 7 bases. The sequence derives from a donor at least 40 years old with multiple myeloma. The CDR3 here is CASRPRTGGAYNEQFF. The CDR3 DNA follows: TGTGCCAGCAGACCCCGGACAGGCGGTGCCTACAATGAGCAGTTCTTC.